Following are 2 T cell receptor beta chains from one sample sequenced in a study of blood T cell repertoires in COVID-19. TCRdb's copy holds only in-frame clones and misses some; the assay was immunoSEQ multiplex PCR. The sample includes about 480,000 clones, 88% of them seen just once. What was sequenced was PBMCs or T cells enriched from blood (not recorded which). Receptors originate from a woman aged 40-49 years who had recovered from COVID-19.

V gene TRBV27 combines with J gene TRBJ1-6, with D unresolved. Looked up from germline, CDR1 is MNHEY and CDR2 is SMNVEV (reference sequence). This CDR3 is built from 14 residues. Between the trimmed V and J ends, which lost 6 bases and 3 bases, there was a span of 9 bases. The CDR3 protein is CASSPTSYNSPLHF. CDR3 sequence (DNA): TGTGCCAGCAGCCCGACAAGCTATAATTCACCCCTCCACTTT.

The rearrangement uses TRBV15 and TRBJ1-4, with 9 bases identical to TRBD1. The CDR3 is 18 residues long. V lost 7 bases and J lost 7; bases outside the gene matches: 19. Germline V CDR1 and CDR2: LNHNV, YYDKDF (reference sequence). The CDR3 spells CATNRLGTGLASGEKLFF. In DNA form, the CDR3 reads TGTGCCACCAATCGTCTCGGGACAGGGCTCGCTTCGGGTGAAAAACTGTTTTTT.